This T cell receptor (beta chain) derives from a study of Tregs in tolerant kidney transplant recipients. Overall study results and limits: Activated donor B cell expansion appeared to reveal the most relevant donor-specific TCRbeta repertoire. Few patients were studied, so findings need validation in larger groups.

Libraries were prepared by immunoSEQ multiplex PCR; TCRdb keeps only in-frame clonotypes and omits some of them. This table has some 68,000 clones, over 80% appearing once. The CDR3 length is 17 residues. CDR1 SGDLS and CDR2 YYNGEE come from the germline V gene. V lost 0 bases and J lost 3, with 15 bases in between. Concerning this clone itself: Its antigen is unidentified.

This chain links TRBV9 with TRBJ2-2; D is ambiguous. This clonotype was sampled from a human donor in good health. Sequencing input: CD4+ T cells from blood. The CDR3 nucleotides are TGTGCCAGCAGCGTAGGCGGAGAATTTAGGTACACCGGGGAGCTGTTTTTT. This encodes CASSVGGEFRYTGELFF.